A selection of T cell receptor beta chains follows, all from one sample in a study of shared clonotypes between healthy human individuals. TCRdb's copy holds only in-frame clones and misses some; the assay was immunoSEQ multiplex PCR. The top ten hold 0.095% to 0.13% of the sample, which has 660,000 or so clones, roughly 95% seen once. The sequenced sample was naive CD8+ T cells sorted from blood. The receptor set was obtained from a woman between 25 and 40 years old in good health. CDR3s include the opening cysteine and the closing phenylalanine or tryptophan. The D gene is left open where the match is weak. Expanded clones are given a class, and other clones once, few, many or no size at all.

j_call: TRBJ1-3; clone_size: -; d_call: -; v_call: TRBV6-1; cdr3_aa: CASSEKRIRQTSGNTIYF; cdr3_nt: TGTGCCAGCAGTGAAAAAAGGATCAGACAGACCTCTGGAAACACCATATATTTT
j_call: TRBJ2-3; clone_size: -; d_call: -; v_call: TRBV11-2; cdr3_aa: CASSLDRDTQYF; cdr3_nt: TGTGCCAGCAGCTTAGATCGAGATACGCAGTATTTT
j_call: TRBJ2-2; clone_size: -; d_call: -; v_call: TRBV6-5; cdr3_aa: CASYETFSRRELFF; cdr3_nt: TGTGCCAGCTACGAGACATTTTCTAGGAGGGAGCTGTTTTTT
j_call: TRBJ2-1; clone_size: once; d_call: -; v_call: TRBV7-9; cdr3_aa: CASSLAGGEWNEQFF; cdr3_nt: TGTGCCAGCAGCTTAGCTGGTGGGGAATGGAATGAGCAGTTCTTC
j_call: TRBJ2-7; clone_size: -; d_call: -; v_call: TRBV9; cdr3_aa: CASSVGSGTTYEQYF; cdr3_nt: TGTGCCAGCAGCGTAGGTTCCGGGACAACCTACGAGCAGTACTTC
j_call: TRBJ2-7; clone_size: -; d_call: -; v_call: TRBV27; cdr3_aa: CASRPDYTYEQYF; cdr3_nt: TGTGCCAGCAGACCCGACTATACCTACGAGCAGTACTTC
j_call: TRBJ2-3; clone_size: -; d_call: TRBD2; v_call: TRBV29-1; cdr3_aa: CSVEVVTSGRAFIPPGTQYF; cdr3_nt: TGCAGCGTTGAAGTTGTGACTAGCGGGAGGGCCTTTATCCCCCCGGGTACGCAGTATTTT
j_call: TRBJ2-7; clone_size: -; d_call: -; v_call: TRBV5-4; cdr3_aa: CASSSPGTPRSYEQYF; cdr3_nt: TGTGCCAGCAGCTCCCCCGGGACGCCCCGCTCCTACGAGCAGTACTTC
j_call: TRBJ1-1; clone_size: -; d_call: -; v_call: TRBV2; cdr3_aa: CASSSGQIEAFF; cdr3_nt: TGTGCCAGCAGTAGCGGACAGATTGAAGCTTTCTTT
j_call: TRBJ1-5; clone_size: once; d_call: -; v_call: TRBV11-2; cdr3_aa: CASSLHIDSNQPQHF; cdr3_nt: TGTGCCAGCAGCTTACATATTGATAGCAATCAGCCCCAGCATTTT
j_call: TRBJ2-1; clone_size: -; d_call: TRBD2; v_call: TRBV11-2; cdr3_aa: CASSLGLAGHVEQFF; cdr3_nt: TGTGCCAGCAGCTTGGGACTAGCGGGACACGTTGAGCAGTTCTTC
j_call: TRBJ2-1; clone_size: -; d_call: TRBD2; v_call: TRBV9; cdr3_aa: CASSAGTSDWNEQFF; cdr3_nt: TGTGCCAGCAGCGCAGGGACTAGCGATTGGAATGAGCAGTTCTTC
j_call: TRBJ2-7; clone_size: few; d_call: TRBD1; v_call: TRBV6-4; cdr3_aa: CASRGYRGQYF; cdr3_nt: TGTGCCAGCAGAGGATACAGGGGGCAGTACTTC
j_call: TRBJ2-1; clone_size: -; d_call: TRBD2; v_call: TRBV28; cdr3_aa: CASSYAGGSEQFF; cdr3_nt: TGTGCCAGCAGTTACGCGGGAGGAAGTGAGCAGTTCTTC
j_call: TRBJ2-5; clone_size: -; d_call: -; v_call: TRBV7-8; cdr3_aa: CASSPTSRGPLETQYF; cdr3_nt: TGTGCCAGCAGCCCCACAAGCCGCGGCCCCTTGGAGACCCAGTACTTC
j_call: TRBJ1-2; clone_size: -; d_call: -; v_call: TRBV9; cdr3_aa: CASSGGGQFIYGYTF; cdr3_nt: TGTGCCAGCAGTGGGGGAGGACAGTTCATCTATGGCTACACCTTC
j_call: TRBJ2-3; clone_size: once; d_call: -; v_call: TRBV9; cdr3_aa: CASGRFDGLDTQYF; cdr3_nt: TGTGCCAGCGGTAGATTCGATGGGCTAGATACGCAGTATTTT
j_call: TRBJ2-7; clone_size: once; d_call: TRBD2; v_call: TRBV4-2; cdr3_aa: CASTLGLGHAYEQYF; cdr3_nt: TGTGCCAGCACTCTGGGACTAGGGCATGCCTACGAGCAGTACTTC
j_call: TRBJ2-7; clone_size: -; d_call: -; v_call: TRBV5-4; cdr3_aa: CASSFPQAPPGEQYF; cdr3_nt: TGTGCCAGCAGCTTTCCTCAGGCGCCTCCCGGCGAGCAGTACTTC
j_call: TRBJ2-7; clone_size: -; d_call: -; v_call: TRBV7-6; cdr3_aa: CAASRGVGYEQYF; cdr3_nt: TGTGCCGCCAGCCGAGGGGTTGGCTACGAGCAGTACTTC
j_call: TRBJ2-3; clone_size: -; d_call: -; v_call: TRBV13; cdr3_aa: CASSLGLGLDTQYF; cdr3_nt: TGTGCCAGCAGCTTAGGACTGGGACTAGATACGCAGTATTTT
j_call: TRBJ2-5; clone_size: -; d_call: TRBD2; v_call: TRBV19; cdr3_aa: CASSNEAGLVPETQYF; cdr3_nt: TGTGCCAGTAGTAACGAGGCGGGACTAGTTCCAGAGACCCAGTACTTC
j_call: TRBJ2-2; clone_size: -; d_call: TRBD2; v_call: TRBV6-6; cdr3_aa: CASSFGLAGNTGELFF; cdr3_nt: TGTGCCAGCAGTTTCGGACTAGCGGGGAACACCGGGGAGCTGTTTTTT
j_call: TRBJ1-1; clone_size: -; d_call: -; v_call: TRBV5-1; cdr3_aa: CASSLARTVNTEAFF; cdr3_nt: TGCGCCAGCAGCTTGGCCAGGACGGTGAACACTGAAGCTTTCTTT
j_call: TRBJ2-7; clone_size: -; d_call: -; v_call: TRBV7-9; cdr3_aa: CASSPEPVGGEQYF; cdr3_nt: TGTGCCAGCAGCCCCGAACCGGTTGGGGGCGAGCAGTACTTC
j_call: TRBJ2-1; clone_size: -; d_call: -; v_call: TRBV7-6; cdr3_aa: CASSPLGHEQFF; cdr3_nt: TGTGCCAGCAGCCCGCTAGGCCATGAGCAGTTCTTC
j_call: TRBJ2-1; clone_size: -; d_call: -; v_call: TRBV5-6; cdr3_aa: CASSLTQYNEQFF; cdr3_nt: TGTGCCAGCAGCTTGACACAGTACAATGAGCAGTTCTTC
j_call: TRBJ1-1; clone_size: -; d_call: -; v_call: TRBV27; cdr3_aa: CASRLKPGAPWAEAFF; cdr3_nt: TGTGCCAGCAGACTCAAACCAGGGGCCCCTTGGGCTGAAGCTTTCTTT
j_call: TRBJ2-1; clone_size: -; d_call: TRBD1; v_call: TRBV5-6; cdr3_aa: CASSPTGGSYNEQFF; cdr3_nt: TGTGCCAGCAGCCCCACAGGGGGAAGCTACAATGAGCAGTTCTTC
j_call: TRBJ2-7; clone_size: -; d_call: TRBD2; v_call: TRBV27; cdr3_aa: CASSRRGNSYEQYF; cdr3_nt: TGTGCCAGCAGTCGGCGGGGGAATTCCTACGAGCAGTACTTC